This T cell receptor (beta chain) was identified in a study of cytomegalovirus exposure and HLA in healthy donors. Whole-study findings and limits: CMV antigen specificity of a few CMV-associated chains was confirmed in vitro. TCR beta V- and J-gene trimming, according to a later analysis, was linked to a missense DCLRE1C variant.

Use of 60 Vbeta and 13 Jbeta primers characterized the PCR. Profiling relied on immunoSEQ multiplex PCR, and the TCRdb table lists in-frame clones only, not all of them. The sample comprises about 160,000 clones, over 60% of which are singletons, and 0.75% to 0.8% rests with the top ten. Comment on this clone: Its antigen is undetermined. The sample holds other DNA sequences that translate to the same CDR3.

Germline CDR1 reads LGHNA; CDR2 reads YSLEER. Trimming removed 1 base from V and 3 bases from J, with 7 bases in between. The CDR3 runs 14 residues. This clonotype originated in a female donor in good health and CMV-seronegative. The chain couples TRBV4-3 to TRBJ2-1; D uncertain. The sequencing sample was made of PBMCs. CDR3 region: CASSQGGDYNEQFF. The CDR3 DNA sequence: TGCGCCAGCAGCCAAGGCGGAGACTACAATGAGCAGTTCTTC.